This TCR beta chain was identified during a study of T cell responses to AZD1222 COVID-19 vaccine. Study observations and caveats: White British ancestry dominated among donors, who included more females, and clonal diversity was possibly underestimated.

Regarding this clone: Its target is not known.

This CDR3 has 16 residues. Germline V gives CDR1 SGHNT, CDR2 YYREEE (reference sequence). V lost 0 bases to trimming and J lost 4 bases, with 11 bases between them. TCRdb keeps only in-frame clones here, not all; method: immunoSEQ multiplex PCR. The sample has roughly 81,000 clones; 70% to 90% are singletons. The receptor's source is an adult in good health. The sequencing here drew on peripheral blood, taken on day 0 of AZD1222 vaccination. This chain joins TRBV5-4 and TRBJ2-6; no clear D gene. The CDR3 sequence is CASSLEARVGANVLTF. CDR3 DNA sequence: TGTGCCAGCAGCTTGGAAGCTCGAGTGGGGGCCAACGTCCTGACTTTC.